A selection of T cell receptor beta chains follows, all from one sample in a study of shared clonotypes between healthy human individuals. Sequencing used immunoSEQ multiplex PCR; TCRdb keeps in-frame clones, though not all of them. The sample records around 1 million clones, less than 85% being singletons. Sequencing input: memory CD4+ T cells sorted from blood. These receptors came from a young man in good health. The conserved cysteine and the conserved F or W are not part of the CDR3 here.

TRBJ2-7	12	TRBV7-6	ASSLAEVSYEQY
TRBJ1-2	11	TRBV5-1	ASASQGYYGYT
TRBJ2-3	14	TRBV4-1	ASSQGLTSGTDTQY
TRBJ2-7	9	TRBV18	ASSRIDEQY
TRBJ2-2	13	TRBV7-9	ASSSVSDGTGELF
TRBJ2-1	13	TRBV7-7	ASSRLEGSYNEQF
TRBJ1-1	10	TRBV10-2	ASSNGNTEAF
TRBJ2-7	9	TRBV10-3	AIRESGEQY
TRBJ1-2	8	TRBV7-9	ASTPPGYT
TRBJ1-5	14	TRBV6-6	ASSTPGQGANQPQH
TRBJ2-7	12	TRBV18	ASSPPMFTYEQY
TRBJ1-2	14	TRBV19	ASSRFRAGDNYGYT
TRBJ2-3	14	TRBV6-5	ASSYGLAGSTDTQY
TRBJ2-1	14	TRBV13	ASSLGPGTSLLEQF
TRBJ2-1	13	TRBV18	ASSPPGQGRGEQF
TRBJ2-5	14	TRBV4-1	ASSQDLNTAAETQY
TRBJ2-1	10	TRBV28	ASGWTGNEQF
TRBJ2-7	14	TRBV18	ASSPPWGTSIWEQY
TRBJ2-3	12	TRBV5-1	ASRWRGREDTQY
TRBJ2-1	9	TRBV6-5	ASRARNEQF
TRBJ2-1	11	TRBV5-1	ASSSGGYNEQF
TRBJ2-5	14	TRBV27	ASSLSWGLKQETQY
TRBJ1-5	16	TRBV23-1	ASSPYVLRSGQCQPQH
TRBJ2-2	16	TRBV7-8	ASSLEQTGRFDTGELF